These 11 T cell receptor beta chains were sequenced from one sample in a study of human versus mouse CDR3 diversity and MHC coevolution (dated by TCRdb to 2016 to 2017). Library preparation employed the immunoSEQ multiplex PCR assay. TCRdb re-hosts the immuneACCESS table, in-frame sequences only. Its copies lack some clones; in the studies checked, an unresolved V gene accounts for under half of them, and the cause for the rest is not known. This sample holds around 77,000 clones; around 90% were observed only once. The top ten hold roughly 0.15% of the sample. Sequencing used naive CD4+ T cells from blood. This sample's cell subset or site label indicates: CD45RO-negative CD62L-positive naive CD4 T cells. All receptors come from a person aged 25 to 75 in good health.

This clone came up once. J is TRBJ1-6 and V is TRBV5-1, with 9 positions matching TRBD1. Germline CDR1 SGHRS, CDR2 YFSETQ. Unmatched junction bases numbered 5, after V lost 3 bases and J lost 7 bases. The CDR3 has 15 amino acids. In DNA form, the CDR3 reads TGCGCCAGCAGCTCCTCCGGGACAGGGAATTCACCCCTCCACTTT. This encodes CASSSSGTGNSPLHF.

The rearrangement joins TRBV27 to TRBJ1-2, with TRBD1 matching over 7 bases. The V gene end was trimmed by 3 bases and the J gene end by 0 bases; junction bases not matched to a gene: 4. This CDR3 is 15 amino acids long. Germline CDR1 and CDR2: MNHEY and SMNVEV (reference sequence). The DNA for the CDR3 is TGTGCCAGCAGTTTGGAGGGACAGTCTAACTATGGCTACACCTTC. Amino acid sequence: CASSLEGQSNYGYTF.

The chain couples TRBV27 to TRBJ1-4; D is possibly TRBD1 (5 bases). CDR1 and CDR2 from the germline V gene are MNHEY and SMNVEV (reference sequence). Trimming stripped 2 bases from V and 0 bases from J, with 13 bases between. There are 17 residues in the CDR3. The CDR3 sequence is CASSLARDGSTNEKLFF. In DNA form, the CDR3 reads TGTGCCAGCAGTTTAGCCAGGGATGGCTCAACTAATGAAAAACTGTTTTTT.

V gene TRBV5-1 combines with J gene TRBJ1-3; the D gene is possibly TRBD1 (6 bases). CDR1 is SGHRS and CDR2 is YFSETQ in the germline V gene. CDR3 length equals 16 residues. Deletions cut 2 bases from V and 1 base from J, with 13 bases between. CDR3 loop: CASSLTLQGSGNTIYF. The CDR3 DNA sequence: TGCGCCAGCAGCTTAACACTACAGGGTTCTGGAAACACCATATATTTT.

This rearrangement joins TRBV5-1 to TRBJ2-1, with 10 bases identical to TRBD1. CDR1 and CDR2 (germline): SGHRS, YFSETQ. CDR3 size: 16 residues. Trimming took 2 bases from V and 9 from J; bases not matched to a gene: 11. DNA for the CDR3: TGCGCCAGCAGCTTTCAAGCCGGGACAGGGGTCTCTGAGCAGTTCTTC. This encodes CASSFQAGTGVSEQFF.

As DNA, the CDR3 is TGTGCCAGTAGCGCTCTACGGACGGGGAGCACAGATACGCAGTATTTT. It specifies CASSALRTGSTDTQYF. The rearrangement uses TRBV19 and TRBJ2-3; TRBD2 is a possible D gene (5 bases). Germline CDR1 reads LNHDA; CDR2 reads SQIVND (reference sequence). The CDR3 runs 16 residues. V was trimmed by 6 bases and J by 0 bases, leaving 16 bases between them.

The chain couples TRBV5-1 to TRBJ2-1; TRBD1 agrees at 8 bases. CDR1 is SGHRS and CDR2 is YFSETQ in the germline V gene. The CDR3 is made up of 14 amino acids. J gave up 8 bases and V 0 bases, and 4 bases lay outside the gene matches. CDR3 coding DNA: TGCGCCAGCAGCTTGGTTTCAGGGGGCTATGAGCAGTTCTTC. It encodes CASSLVSGGYEQFF.

The sample holds a few counts of this clone. The chain is built from TRBV12-2 and TRBJ1-4; no DNA check was done on the table's D call, TRBD1. TRBV12-2 corresponds to a pseudogene. This CDR3 spans 17 amino acids. Here the CDR3 DNA reads TGTGCAAGTCGCTTCCACCTTAACAGGGAACGGAGTGAAAAACTGTTTTTT. Protein sequence: CASRFHLNRERSEKLFF.

This sequence joins TRBV4-1 and TRBJ1-2, with D unresolved. Per germline, CDR1 MGHRA and CDR2 YSYEKL. The CDR3 contains 14 residues. Trimming pared 0 bases from V and 8 bases from J, leaving 13 bases between. CDR3 DNA: TGCGCCAGCAGCCAAGATTTGGCAGGCCTCGGCTACACCTTC. As protein: CASSQDLAGLGYTF.

This chain connects TRBV28 to TRBJ1-1, with TRBD1 identical over 10 bases. The CDR3 spans 17 residues. The V gene end was trimmed by 5 bases and the J gene end by 4 bases; junction bases not matched to a gene: 13. Germline loops: CDR1 MDHEN, CDR2 SYDVKM. The chain's CDR3 is CASSRSRDRGLGTEAFF. The DNA for the CDR3 is TGTGCCAGCAGTCGCTCCCGGGACAGGGGATTAGGCACTGAAGCTTTCTTT.

The J gene is TRBJ2-1, the V gene TRBV27, with TRBD2 matching 8 bases. CDR3 length: 20 amino acids. Germline CDR1 and CDR2: MNHEY and SMNVEV (reference sequence). Trimming at V came to 6 bases and at J to 3 bases, leaving 22 bases not matched to a gene. For the CDR3, the DNA is TGTGCCAGCAGCCGCGAGCACGAGACTAGCGATAGCGGGATCTACAATGAGCAGTTCTTC. Translating it yields CASSREHETSDSGIYNEQFF.